This T cell receptor beta chain originates from a study of early stage breast cancer tumors. Each tumor contributed about 18-55 mg of diced tissue. Blood replicates held 0.5 ug DNA, tumor or normal breast roughly 1.5 ug, two each. Method: immunoSEQ multiplex PCR; TCRdb's copy keeps in-frame clones and lacks some. The sample contains some 10,000 clones, about 73% of which appear only once. The CDR3 contains 14 residues. Looked up from germline, CDR1 is SGHAT and CDR2 is FQDESV (reference sequence). The trim removed 4 bases at V and 4 bases at J, leaving 3 bases unmatched. This chain uses TRBV11-1 with TRBJ1-2; 10 positions match TRBD1. The source is a person between 35 and 49 years old with breast cancer. The sequenced material came from breast tumor tissue. The DNA for the CDR3 is TGTGCCAGCAGCTCCGGGACAGGGGTCTATGGCTACACCTTC. Encoded protein: CASSSGTGVYGYTF.